This T cell receptor beta chain originates from a study of T cells in Graves' hyperthyroidism and ophthalmopathy. This clonotype was picked up many times. The source material, RNA transcripts, was used to amplify TCR beta CDR3 regions. HTBI primers were the set used in a first-round RT-PCR of the TCR CDR3. Using its own MiXCR run on the multiplex PCR reads, TCRdb lists one record per CDR3 protein. The table lists about 570,000 distinct CDR3 sequences, about 43% of them singletons. Clinical symptoms, serum thyroxine and TRAb, thyroid ultrasound and orbital computed tomography together formed the diagnostic basis. Trimming at V came to 4 bases and at J to 5 bases, leaving 10 bases not matched to a gene. Germline CDR1 SNHLY, CDR2 FYNNEI. This CDR3 comprises 15 residues.

Sequenced input: peripheral blood or thyroid tissue (not recorded which). The sequence derives from an adult woman with Graves' disease, either hyperthyroidism or ophthalmopathy (not recorded which). The V gene is TRBV2, the J gene TRBJ2-5; 7 positions agree with TRBD1. The CDR3 DNA reads as TGTGCCAGCAGTGCCCAGGGGGTCGACGGGGAGACCCAGTACTTC. Protein product: CASSAQGVDGETQYF.